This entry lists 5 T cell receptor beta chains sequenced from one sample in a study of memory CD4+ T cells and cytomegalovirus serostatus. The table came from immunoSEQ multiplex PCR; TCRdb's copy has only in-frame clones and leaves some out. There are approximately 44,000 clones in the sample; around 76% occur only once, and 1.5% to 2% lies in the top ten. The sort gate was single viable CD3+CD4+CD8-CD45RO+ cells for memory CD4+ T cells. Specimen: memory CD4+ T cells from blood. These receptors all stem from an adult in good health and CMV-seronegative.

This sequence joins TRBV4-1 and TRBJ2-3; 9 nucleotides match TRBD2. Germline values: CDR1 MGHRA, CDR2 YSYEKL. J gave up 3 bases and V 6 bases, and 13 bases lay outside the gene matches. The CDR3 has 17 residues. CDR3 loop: CASRPLLASGATDTQYF. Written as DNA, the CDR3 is TGCGCCAGCAGACCCCTCCTAGCTAGCGGGGCTACAGATACGCAGTATTTT.

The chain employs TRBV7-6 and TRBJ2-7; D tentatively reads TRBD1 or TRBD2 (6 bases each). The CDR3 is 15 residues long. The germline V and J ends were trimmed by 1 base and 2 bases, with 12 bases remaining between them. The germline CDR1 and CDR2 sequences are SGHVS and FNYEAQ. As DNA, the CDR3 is TGTGCCAGCAGCTTAGTAGAGGGGGAGGCCTACGAGCAGTACTTC. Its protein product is CASSLVEGEAYEQYF.

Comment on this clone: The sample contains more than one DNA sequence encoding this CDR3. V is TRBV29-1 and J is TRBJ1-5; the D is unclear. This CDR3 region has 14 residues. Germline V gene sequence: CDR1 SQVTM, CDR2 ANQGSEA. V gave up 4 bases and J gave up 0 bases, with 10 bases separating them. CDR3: CSVVSGDSNQPQHF. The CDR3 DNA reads TGCAGCGTTGTATCCGGGGATAGCAATCAGCCCCAGCATTTT.

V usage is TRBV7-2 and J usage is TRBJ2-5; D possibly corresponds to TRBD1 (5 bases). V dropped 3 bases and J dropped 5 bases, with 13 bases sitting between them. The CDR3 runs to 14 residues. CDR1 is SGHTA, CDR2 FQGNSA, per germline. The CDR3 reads CASSLTASGETQYF. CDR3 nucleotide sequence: TGTGCCAGCAGCTTGACAGCTTCTGGGGAGACCCAGTACTTC. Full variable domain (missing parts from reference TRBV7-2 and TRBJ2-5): GAGVSQSPSNKVTEKGKDVELRCDPISGHTALYWYRQSLGQGLEFLIYFQGNSAPDKSGLPSDRFSAERTGGSVSTLTIQRTQQEDSAVYLCASSLTASGETQYFGPGTRLLVL.

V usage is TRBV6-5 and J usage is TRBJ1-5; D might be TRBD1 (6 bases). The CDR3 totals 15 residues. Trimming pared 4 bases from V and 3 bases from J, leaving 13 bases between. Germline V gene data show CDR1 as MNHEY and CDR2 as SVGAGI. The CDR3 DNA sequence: TGTGCCAGCAGTTCCTCGGGGGGGGCCAATCAGCCCCAGCATTTT. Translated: CASSSSGGANQPQHF.